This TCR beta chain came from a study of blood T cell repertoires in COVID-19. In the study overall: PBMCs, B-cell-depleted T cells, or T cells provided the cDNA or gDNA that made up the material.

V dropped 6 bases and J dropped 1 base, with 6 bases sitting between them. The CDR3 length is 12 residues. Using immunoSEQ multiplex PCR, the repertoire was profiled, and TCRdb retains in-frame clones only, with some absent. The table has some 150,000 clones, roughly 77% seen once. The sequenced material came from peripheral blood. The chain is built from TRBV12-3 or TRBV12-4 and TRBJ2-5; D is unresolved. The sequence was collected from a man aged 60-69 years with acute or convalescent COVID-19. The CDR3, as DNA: TGTGCCAGCAGCCCTTTCCAAGAGACCCAGTACTTC. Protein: CASSPFQETQYF.